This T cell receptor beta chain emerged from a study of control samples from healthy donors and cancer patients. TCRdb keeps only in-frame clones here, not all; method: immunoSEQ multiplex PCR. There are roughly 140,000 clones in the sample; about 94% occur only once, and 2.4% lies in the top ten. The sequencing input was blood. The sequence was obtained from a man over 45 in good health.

The chain's CDR3 is CASSQMASGYTDTQYF. CDR3 DNA: TGTGCCAGCAGCCAGATGGCTAGCGGGTACACAGATACGCAGTATTTT. The chain uses TRBV5-5 and TRBJ2-3; the match to TRBD2 covers 8 bases. Germline V lookup: CDR1 SGHKS, CDR2 YYEKEE (reference sequence). The V gene end was trimmed by 4 bases and the J gene end by 2 bases; junction bases not matched to a gene: 9. This CDR3 has 16 amino acids.